Reported below is one T cell receptor beta chain. No antigen is known for it. The sample is PBMC spiked with counted cells of clone KT2. An oligo carrying a UMI was ligated to the cDNA 3' end. The first PCR ran 3 to 5 cycles with an equimolar RC1.1 and RC1.2 beta primer mix. MiXCR, applied by TCRdb to the UMI-ligation and nested PCR reads, yields one record per CDR3 protein. The sample lists more than 55,000 distinct CDR3 sequences, 9% to 15% seen once, with around a tenth in the top ten. This sample was taken from a study of quantifying T cell responses using KT2 cells. Study as a whole: Reverse transcription used primers in the TCR alpha and beta constant regions.

Study-wide points: Even the lowest spike-in, about one KT2 cell per 100,000 PBMC, yielded detectable KT2 sequences.

Trimming stripped 5 bases from V and 8 bases from J, with 15 bases between. From germline, CDR1 is LNHNV and CDR2 YYDKDF (reference sequence). The CDR3 consists of 13 residues. J is TRBJ1-2 and V is TRBV15; D is perhaps TRBD1 (5 bases). This clonotype was sampled from a human donor. Sample: PBMCs spiked with cells of the T cell clone KT2. Written as DNA, the CDR3 is TGTGCCACCAGCCGCCGGGACGTGGGAGGCTACACCTTC. It yields the protein CATSRRDVGGYTF.